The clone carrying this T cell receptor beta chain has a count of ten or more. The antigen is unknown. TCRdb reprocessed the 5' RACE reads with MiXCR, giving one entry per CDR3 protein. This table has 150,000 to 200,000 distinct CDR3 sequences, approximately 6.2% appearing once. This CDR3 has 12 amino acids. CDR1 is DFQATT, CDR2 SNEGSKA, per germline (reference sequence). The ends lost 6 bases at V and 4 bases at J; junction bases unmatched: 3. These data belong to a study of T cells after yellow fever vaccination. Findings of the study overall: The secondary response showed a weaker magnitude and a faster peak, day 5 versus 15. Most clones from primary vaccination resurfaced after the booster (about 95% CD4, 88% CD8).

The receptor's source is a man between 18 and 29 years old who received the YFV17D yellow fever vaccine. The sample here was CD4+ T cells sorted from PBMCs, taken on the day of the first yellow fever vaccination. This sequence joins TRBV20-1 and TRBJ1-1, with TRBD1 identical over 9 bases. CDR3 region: CSARQGGTEAFF. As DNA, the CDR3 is TGCAGTGCGCGACAGGGGGGCACTGAAGCTTTCTTT.